The entry below describes one TCR beta chain. The method was immunoSEQ multiplex PCR; TCRdb's version includes in-frame clones alone and lacks a portion of them. The repertoire has about 36,000 clones, around 93% of them found once; the top ten carry approximately 0.44%. This specimen belongs to a study of T cell changes during pregnancy in multiple sclerosis. The source of this sequence is a female donor in good health, enrolled as a control in a pregnancy study. Sequenced material: CD4+ T cells from peripheral blood mononuclear cells, taken in the third trimester of pregnancy.

The CDR3 protein is CASSVVWGQEQYF. The CDR3 DNA follows: TGTGCCAGCAGCGTAGTTTGGGGGCAAGAGCAGTACTTC. The chain joins TRBV9 to TRBJ2-7, with a weak D call TRBD1 (6 bases). The V and J ends lost 0 bases and 7 bases respectively, with 11 bases between them. The CDR3 contains 13 residues. Germline-derived CDR1 and CDR2 are SGDLS and YYNGEE.